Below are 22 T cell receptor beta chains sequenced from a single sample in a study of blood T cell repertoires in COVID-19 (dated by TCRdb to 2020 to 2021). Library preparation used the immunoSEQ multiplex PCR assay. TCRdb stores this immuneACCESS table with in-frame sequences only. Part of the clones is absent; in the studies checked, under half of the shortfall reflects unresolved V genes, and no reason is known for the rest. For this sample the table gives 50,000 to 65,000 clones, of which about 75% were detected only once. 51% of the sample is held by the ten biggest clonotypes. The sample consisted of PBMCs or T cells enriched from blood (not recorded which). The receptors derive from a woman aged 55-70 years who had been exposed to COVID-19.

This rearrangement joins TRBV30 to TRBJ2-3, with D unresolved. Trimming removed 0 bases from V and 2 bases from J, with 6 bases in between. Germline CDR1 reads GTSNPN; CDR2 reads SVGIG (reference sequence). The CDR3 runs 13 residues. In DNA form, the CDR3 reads TGTGCCTGGAGTGTACAAATCACAGATACGCAGTATTTT. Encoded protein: CAWSVQITDTQYF.

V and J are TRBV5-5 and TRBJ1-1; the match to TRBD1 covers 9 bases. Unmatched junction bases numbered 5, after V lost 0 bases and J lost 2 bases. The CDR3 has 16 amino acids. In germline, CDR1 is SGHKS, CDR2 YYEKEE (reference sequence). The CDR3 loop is CASSLAGTGLNTEAFF. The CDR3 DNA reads TGTGCCAGCAGCTTGGCTGGGACAGGGTTAAACACTGAAGCTTTCTTT.

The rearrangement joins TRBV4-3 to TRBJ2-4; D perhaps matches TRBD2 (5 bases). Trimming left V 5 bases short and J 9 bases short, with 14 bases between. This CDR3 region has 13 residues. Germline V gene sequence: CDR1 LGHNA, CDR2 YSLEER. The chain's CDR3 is CASSELGVGIQYF. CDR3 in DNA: TGCGCCAGCAGCGAACTAGGAGTGGGCATTCAGTACTTC.

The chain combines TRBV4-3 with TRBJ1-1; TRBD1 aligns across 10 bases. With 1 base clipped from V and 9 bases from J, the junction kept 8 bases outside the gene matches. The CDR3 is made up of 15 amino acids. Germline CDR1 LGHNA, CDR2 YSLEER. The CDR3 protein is CASSQAMGTGEQAFF. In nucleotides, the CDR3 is TGCGCCAGCAGCCAAGCAATGGGGACAGGGGAGCAAGCTTTCTTT.

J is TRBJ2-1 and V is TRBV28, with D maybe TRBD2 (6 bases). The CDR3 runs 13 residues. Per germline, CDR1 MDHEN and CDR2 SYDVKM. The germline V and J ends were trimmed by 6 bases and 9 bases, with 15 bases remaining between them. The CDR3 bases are TGTGCCAGCAGCCGACCGGGACTTCCTGAGCAGTTCTTC. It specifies CASSRPGLPEQFF. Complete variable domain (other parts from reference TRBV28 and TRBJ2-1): DVKVTQSSRYLVKRTGEKVFLECVQDMDHENMFWYRQDPGLGLRLIYFSYDVKMKEKGDIPEGYSVSREKKERFSLILESASTNQTSMYLCASSRPGLPEQFFGPGTRLTVL.

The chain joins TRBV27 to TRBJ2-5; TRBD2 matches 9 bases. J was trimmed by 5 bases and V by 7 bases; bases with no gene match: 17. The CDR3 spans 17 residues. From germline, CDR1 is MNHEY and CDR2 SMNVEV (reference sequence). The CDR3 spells CASTTLGGRGSRETQYF. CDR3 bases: TGTGCCAGCACCACACTAGGCGGGAGGGGAAGCAGGGAGACCCAGTACTTC.

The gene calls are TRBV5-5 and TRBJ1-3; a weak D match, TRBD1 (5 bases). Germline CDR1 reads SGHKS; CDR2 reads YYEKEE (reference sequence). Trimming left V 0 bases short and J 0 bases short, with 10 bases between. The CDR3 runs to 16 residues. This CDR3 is CASSLGQIISGNTIYF. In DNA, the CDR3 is TGTGCCAGCAGCTTGGGACAGATAATCTCTGGAAACACCATATATTTT.

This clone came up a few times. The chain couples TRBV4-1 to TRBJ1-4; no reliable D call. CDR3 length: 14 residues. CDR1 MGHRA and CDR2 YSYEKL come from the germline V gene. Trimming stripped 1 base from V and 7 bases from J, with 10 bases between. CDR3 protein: CASSQVALAEKLFF. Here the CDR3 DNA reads TGCGCCAGCAGCCAAGTTGCCCTGGCTGAAAAACTGTTTTTT.

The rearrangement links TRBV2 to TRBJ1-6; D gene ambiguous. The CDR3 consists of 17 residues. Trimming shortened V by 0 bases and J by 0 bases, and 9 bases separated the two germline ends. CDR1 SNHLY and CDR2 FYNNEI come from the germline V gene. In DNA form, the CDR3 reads TGTGCCAGCAGTGAAGCTCGACGGAGCTCCTATAATTCACCCCTCCACTTT. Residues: CASSEARRSSYNSPLHF.

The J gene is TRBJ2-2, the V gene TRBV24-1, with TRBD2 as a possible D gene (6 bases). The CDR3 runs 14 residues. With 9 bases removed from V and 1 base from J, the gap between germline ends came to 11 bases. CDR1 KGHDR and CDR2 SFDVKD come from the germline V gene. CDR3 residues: CATPGLENTGELFF. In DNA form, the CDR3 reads TGTGCCACCCCGGGACTGGAGAACACCGGGGAGCTGTTTTTT.

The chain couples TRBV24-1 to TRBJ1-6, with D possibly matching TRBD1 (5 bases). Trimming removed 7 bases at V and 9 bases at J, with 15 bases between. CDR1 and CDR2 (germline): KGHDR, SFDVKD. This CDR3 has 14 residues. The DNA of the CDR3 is TGTGCCACCAGCGACAGTAAAACGGGTTCACCCCTCCACTTT. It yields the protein CATSDSKTGSPLHF.

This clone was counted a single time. CDR3 in amino acids: CASSPDRGQAGANVLTF. CDR3 in DNA: TGCGCCAGCAGCCCTGACAGGGGGCAGGCTGGGGCCAACGTCCTGACTTTC. The chain combines TRBV4-3 with TRBJ2-6; 10 positions agree with TRBD1. The CDR3 is 17 amino acids. From germline, CDR1 is LGHNA and CDR2 YSLEER. V gave up 4 bases and J gave up 2 bases; unmatched junction bases: 5.

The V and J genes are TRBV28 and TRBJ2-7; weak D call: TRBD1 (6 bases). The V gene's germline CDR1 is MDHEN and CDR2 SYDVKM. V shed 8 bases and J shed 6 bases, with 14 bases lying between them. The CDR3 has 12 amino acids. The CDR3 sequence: CASEGESGEQYF. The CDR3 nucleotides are TGTGCCAGCGAGGGGGAATCGGGCGAGCAGTACTTC. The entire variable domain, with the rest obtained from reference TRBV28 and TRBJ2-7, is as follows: DVKVTQSSRYLVKRTGEKVFLECVQDMDHENMFWYRQDPGLGLRLIYFSYDVKMKEKGDIPEGYSVSREKKERFSLILESASTNQTSMYLCASEGESGEQYFGPGTRLTVT.

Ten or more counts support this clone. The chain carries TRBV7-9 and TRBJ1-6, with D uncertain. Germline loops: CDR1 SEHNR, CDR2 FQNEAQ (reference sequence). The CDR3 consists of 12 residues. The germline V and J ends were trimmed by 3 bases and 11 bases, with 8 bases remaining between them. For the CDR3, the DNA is TGTGCCAGCAGCTTCCCCCTTGCACCCCTCCACTTT. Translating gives CASSFPLAPLHF.

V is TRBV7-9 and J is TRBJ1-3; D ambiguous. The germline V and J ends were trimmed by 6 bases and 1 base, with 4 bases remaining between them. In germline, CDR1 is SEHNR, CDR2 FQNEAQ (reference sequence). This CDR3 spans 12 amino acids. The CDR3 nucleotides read TGTGCCAGCAGTCAGTCTGGAAACACCATATATTTT. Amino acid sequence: CASSQSGNTIYF.

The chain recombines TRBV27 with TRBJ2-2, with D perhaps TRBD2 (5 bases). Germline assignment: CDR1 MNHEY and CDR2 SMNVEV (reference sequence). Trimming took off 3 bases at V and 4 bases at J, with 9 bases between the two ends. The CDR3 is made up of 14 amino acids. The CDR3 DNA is TGTGCCAGCAGTTTTCTAGCCCTCACCGGGGAGCTGTTTTTT. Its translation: CASSFLALTGELFF.

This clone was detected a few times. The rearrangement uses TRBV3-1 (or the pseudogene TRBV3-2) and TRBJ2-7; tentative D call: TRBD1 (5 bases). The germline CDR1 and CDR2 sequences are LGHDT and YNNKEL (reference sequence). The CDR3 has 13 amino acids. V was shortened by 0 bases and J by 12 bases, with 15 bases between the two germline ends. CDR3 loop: CASSQDRVTTLYF. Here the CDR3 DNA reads TGTGCCAGCAGCCAAGACAGGGTTACGACGCTGTACTTC.

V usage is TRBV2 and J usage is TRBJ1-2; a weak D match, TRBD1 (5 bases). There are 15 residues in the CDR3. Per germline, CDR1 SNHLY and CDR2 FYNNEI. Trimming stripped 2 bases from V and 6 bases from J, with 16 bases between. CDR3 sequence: CASSETGTRRDGYTF. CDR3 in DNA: TGTGCCAGCAGTGAAACCGGGACGCGGAGGGATGGCTACACCTTC.

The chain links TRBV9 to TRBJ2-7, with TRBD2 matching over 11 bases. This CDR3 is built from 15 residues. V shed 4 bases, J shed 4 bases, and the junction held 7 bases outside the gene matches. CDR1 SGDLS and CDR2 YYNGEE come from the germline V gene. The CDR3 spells CASSTTSGGPYEQYF. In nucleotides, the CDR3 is TGTGCCAGCAGCACAACTAGCGGGGGACCTTACGAGCAGTACTTC.

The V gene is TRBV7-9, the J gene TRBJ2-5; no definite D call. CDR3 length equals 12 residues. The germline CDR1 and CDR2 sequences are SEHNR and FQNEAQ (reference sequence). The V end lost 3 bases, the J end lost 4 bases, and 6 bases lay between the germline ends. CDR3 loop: CASSLAIETQYF. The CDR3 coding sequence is TGTGCCAGCAGCTTGGCAATAGAGACCCAGTACTTC.

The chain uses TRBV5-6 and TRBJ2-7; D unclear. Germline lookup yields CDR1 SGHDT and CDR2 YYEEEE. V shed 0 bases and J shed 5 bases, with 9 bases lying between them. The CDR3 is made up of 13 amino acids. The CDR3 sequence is CASSLGLRDEQYF. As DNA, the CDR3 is TGTGCCAGCAGCTTGGGTCTGCGCGACGAGCAGTACTTC.

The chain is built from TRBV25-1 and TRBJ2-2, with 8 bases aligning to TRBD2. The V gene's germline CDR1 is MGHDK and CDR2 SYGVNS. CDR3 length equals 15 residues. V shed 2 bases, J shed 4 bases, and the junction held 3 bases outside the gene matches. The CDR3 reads CASSEISGGTGELFF. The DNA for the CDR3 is TGTGCCAGCAGTGAAATCAGCGGGGGCACCGGGGAGCTGTTTTTT.